This record concerns one TCR beta chain sequence. Its antigen is still unknown. CDR3 length equals 15 residues. Germline trimming cut 5 bases from V and 2 bases from J; bases unmatched to any gene: 7. Germline V gene lookup returns CDR1 MNHEY and CDR2 SVGAGI. This specimen comes from a study of T-cell reconstitution after alpha-beta-depleted transplantation in children. Using unique molecular identifiers, the investigators prepared the TCRbeta library. TCRdb used MiXCR to reprocess the PCR reads, holding one entry per CDR3 protein. The sample holds approximately 630,000 distinct CDR3 sequences, over 10% seen once. Study-wide results and caveats: T cells produced anew were the main source of T-cell counts and diversity one year after transplant.

The sequences come from PBMCs, collected before TCRalphabeta/CD19-depleted stem cell transplant. This TCR was sampled from a girl aged 2 to 9 with congenital amegakaryocytic thrombocytopenia, due to receive a stem cell transplant. This chain links TRBV6-5 with TRBJ2-7; 9 bases align to TRBD2. The chain's CDR3 is CASSPRLAVPYEQYF. In DNA, the CDR3 is TGTGCCAGCAGTCCTCGACTAGCGGTGCCCTACGAGCAGTACTTC.